The entry below describes one T cell receptor (beta chain). This sample is drawn from a study of cytomegalovirus exposure and HLA in healthy donors. The CDR3 is 16 amino acids. CDR1 is MNHEY and CDR2 is SMNVEV in the germline V gene (reference sequence). Trimming stripped 6 bases from V and 0 bases from J, with 17 bases between. Both 60 Vbeta primers and 13 Jbeta primers went into the PCR. Some clones are missing from TCRdb's copy, which holds only in-frame ones; the method was immunoSEQ multiplex PCR. This sample carries about 150,000 clones, around 80% of them seen once, and the ten largest clones take over 1.5%.

The sequencing input was PBMCs. The V and J genes are TRBV27 and TRBJ1-1, with a weak D call TRBD1 (6 bases). The TCR originated in a woman younger than 30 in good health and CMV-seronegative. DNA for the CDR3: TGTGCCAGCAGCAGAACCCTCGGACAGATGAACACTGAAGCTTTCTTT. Its protein is CASSRTLGQMNTEAFF.